The 30 T cell receptor beta chains in this list originate from one sample, sequenced in a study of PD-1 blockade in classical Hodgkin lymphoma. The repertoire was sequenced with immunoSEQ multiplex PCR; TCRdb's copy has only in-frame clones and lacks some. The sample holds about 30,000 clones, almost 85% seen once. Time point reported: cycle 4 day 1 (C4D1), after about 6 weeks of nivolumab. No patient escaped relapse after autologous stem cell transplantation, and brentuximab vedotin exposure varied. This material consisted of peripheral blood mononuclear cells (PBMCs), taken before the fourth cycle of nivolumab. The receptors derive from a human donor with classical Hodgkin lymphoma.

The CDR3 reads CSVYQQALRAFF. The DNA of the CDR3 is TGCAGCGTTTACCAGCAAGCCCTGAGGGCTTTCTTT. This sequence joins TRBV29-1 and TRBJ1-1; D call uncertain. Trimming removed 5 bases from V and 11 bases from J, with 18 bases in between. Per the germline V gene, CDR1 is SQVTM and CDR2 is ANQGSEA. CDR3 length: 12 amino acids.

The CDR3 loop is CASSPPGGFTEAFF. CDR3 in DNA: TGTGCCAGCAGTCCCCCAGGAGGGTTCACTGAAGCTTTCTTT. The rearrangement joins TRBV6-5 to TRBJ1-1, with D unclear. This CDR3 is 14 amino acids long. Germline loops: CDR1 MNHEY, CDR2 SVGAGI. V gave up 5 bases and J gave up 4 bases, with 14 bases separating them.

The genes are TRBV19 and TRBJ1-4; D gene ambiguous. Germline V gene data show CDR1 as LNHDA and CDR2 as SQIVND (reference sequence). This CDR3 has 14 amino acids. V gave up 4 bases and J gave up 5 bases, with 11 bases separating them. The CDR3 DNA reads TGTGCCAGTAGTAGAGAGCACAGAAATGAAAAACTGTTTTTT. This translates into CASSREHRNEKLFF.

This rearrangement joins TRBV11-2 to TRBJ1-2, with 9 bases that match TRBD1. This CDR3 region has 16 residues. V was clipped by 6 bases and J by 0 bases; unmatched bases: 8. Germline V gene sequence: CDR1 SGHAT, CDR2 FQNNGV. DNA for the CDR3: TGTGCCAGCAGTTCTACCGGGACAGGGTCTAACTATGGCTACACCTTC. It translates to CASSSTGTGSNYGYTF.

This sequence joins TRBV6-1 and TRBJ2-1; D is unclear. The CDR3 contains 12 residues. CDR1 and CDR2 from the germline V gene are MNHNS and SASEGT. CDR3 nucleotides: TGTGCTGCCAGCACTAACTTTAATGAGCAGTTCTTC. Its protein product is CAASTNFNEQFF.

The gene calls are TRBV6-1 and TRBJ2-2; D is unresolved. Trimming pared 6 bases from V and 4 bases from J, leaving 9 bases between. The CDR3 covers 13 residues. Per germline, CDR1 MNHNS and CDR2 SASEGT. The DNA of the CDR3 is TGTGCCAGCAGCGAATTGAGCACCGGGGAGCTGTTTTTT. Protein product: CASSELSTGELFF.

CDR3 nucleotides: TGTGCCAGCAGGAACGGCGGGGAGGGGTCCGGGGAGCTGTTTTTT. Translating gives CASRNGGEGSGELFF. The chain employs TRBV28 and TRBJ2-2; 7 bases are shared with TRBD2. The J segment lost 6 bases and the V segment lost 6 bases, leaving 10 bases of the junction unmatched. CDR1 is MDHEN and CDR2 is SYDVKM in the germline V gene. CDR3 length equals 15 residues.

The chain recombines TRBV19 with TRBJ2-3; D is undetermined. Between the trimmed V and J ends, which lost 6 bases and 5 bases, there was a span of 9 bases. Germline loops: CDR1 LNHDA, CDR2 SQIVND (reference sequence). CDR3 length equals 12 residues. Here the CDR3 DNA reads TGTGCCAGTAGGTTGTCTGGAGATACGCAGTATTTT. This sequence encodes CASRLSGDTQYF.

This rearrangement joins TRBV6-1 to TRBJ2-7, with D perhaps TRBD2 (5 bases). The CDR3 runs 17 residues. Per germline, CDR1 MNHNS and CDR2 SASEGT. Trimming pared 2 bases from V and 0 bases from J, leaving 17 bases between. The CDR3 region has the DNA TGTGCCAGCAGTGAACAGGTGGGAGAGTTCCCCTCCTACGAGCAGTACTTC. Translation: CASSEQVGEFPSYEQYF.

The chain employs TRBV6-1 and TRBJ2-6, with a tentative D call TRBD1 (5 bases). CDR3 length: 13 amino acids. The V end lost 8 bases, the J end lost 2 bases, and 7 bases lay between the germline ends. The V gene's germline CDR1 is MNHNS and CDR2 SASEGT. The CDR3 DNA sequence: TGTGCCAGCGCCAGGGCTGGGGCCAACGTCCTGACTTTC. As protein: CASARAGANVLTF.

J is TRBJ2-3 and V is TRBV5-1, with 8 bases aligning to TRBD2. Looked up from germline, CDR1 is SGHRS and CDR2 is YFSETQ. The V and J ends lost 7 bases and 2 bases, in that order; junction bases with no gene match: 12. The CDR3 is 16 amino acids. CDR3 loop: CASFQSAGGHTDTQYF. The DNA of the CDR3 is TGCGCCAGCTTTCAGTCGGCGGGGGGACACACAGATACGCAGTATTTT.

A single count supports this clone. The chain employs TRBV5-1 and TRBJ1-3; D perhaps matches TRBD1 (6 bases). V lost 2 bases and J lost 0, with 12 bases in between. Germline CDR1 and CDR2: SGHRS and YFSETQ. The CDR3 consists of 16 residues. CDR3 residues: CASSFGGRISGNTIYF. Here the CDR3 DNA reads TGCGCCAGCAGCTTTGGGGGGCGCATCTCTGGAAACACCATATATTTT.

The rearrangement uses TRBV30 and TRBJ1-5, with 9 positions matching TRBD1. With 4 bases clipped from V and 0 bases from J, the junction kept 13 bases outside the gene matches. CDR1 and CDR2 (germline): GTSNPN, SVGIG (reference sequence). The CDR3 has 18 residues. The CDR3 loop is CAWKAPPQGQGSNQPQHF. CDR3 DNA: TGTGCCTGGAAGGCTCCCCCCCAGGGACAGGGTAGCAATCAGCCCCAGCATTTT.

V gene TRBV10-3 combines with J gene TRBJ2-3; D not resolved. The CDR3 consists of 12 residues. The V gene's germline CDR1 is ENHRY and CDR2 SYGVKD. The germline V and J ends were trimmed by 3 bases and 2 bases, with 3 bases remaining between them. In nucleotides, the CDR3 is TGTGCCATCAGTGAAAACACAGATACGCAGTATTTT. Translating gives CAISENTDTQYF.

In the case of this clone: No DNA is shown, since the ends of the CDR3 on it are uncertain; the CDR3 is the one TCRdb lists. The V gene is TRBV28, the J gene TRBJ2-7. The CDR3 sequence runs 16 residues, both termini included. CDR1 MDHEN and CDR2 SYDVKM come from the germline V gene. This CDR3 is CASRSPFGNGYYEQYF.

J is TRBJ2-7 and V is TRBV30; weak D call: TRBD1 (6 bases). With 4 bases removed from V and 3 bases from J, the gap between germline ends came to 10 bases. Germline CDR1 and CDR2: GTSNPN and SVGIG (reference sequence). The CDR3 is 12 amino acids. The CDR3 here is CAWKPRGYEQYF. Here the CDR3 DNA reads TGTGCCTGGAAACCCAGGGGCTACGAGCAGTACTTC.

The J gene is TRBJ2-3, the V gene TRBV11-3; 8 positions match TRBD2. The V gene end was trimmed by 3 bases and the J gene end by 6 bases; junction bases not matched to a gene: 8. The CDR3 loop spans 15 amino acids. CDR1 and CDR2 from the germline V gene are SGHNT and YENEEA. CDR3 in DNA: TGTGCCAGCAGCTTCACGGGGGGGCAGCCGGATACGCAGTATTTT. The encoded protein is CASSFTGGQPDTQYF.

The CDR3 protein is CASRGGRTGPRAFF. The CDR3 DNA is TGTGCCAGCAGAGGAGGGCGGACAGGTCCACGAGCTTTCTTT. The V gene is TRBV6-6, the J gene TRBJ1-1; 7 nucleotides match TRBD1. Trimming cost V 6 bases and J 10 bases; bases outside gene matches: 14. The CDR3 is 14 residues long. CDR1 and CDR2 from the germline V gene are MNHNY and SVGAGI (reference sequence).

This clone was found once. The chain couples TRBV10-1 to TRBJ1-2; possibly TRBD1 for D (5 bases). CDR1 and CDR2 from the germline V gene are WNHNN and SYGVQD (reference sequence). The V end lost 0 bases, the J end lost 6 bases, and 8 bases lay between the germline ends. This CDR3 has 13 amino acids. CDR3 protein: CASSESGEDGYTF. Here the CDR3 DNA reads TGCGCCAGCAGTGAGTCGGGGGAAGATGGCTACACCTTC.

The V call is TRBV2, the J call TRBJ2-3, with TRBD2 matching over 7 bases. V shed 4 bases and J 1 base; nucleotides not matched to a gene: 5. Germline V gene data show CDR1 as SNHLY and CDR2 as FYNNEI. CDR3 length: 15 amino acids. The CDR3 sequence: CASSARLAGTDTQYF. Written as DNA, the CDR3 is TGTGCCAGCAGTGCCCGACTAGCAGGCACAGATACGCAGTATTTT.

J is TRBJ2-7 and V is TRBV6-1; D remains unclear. V was shortened by 10 bases and J by 3 bases, with 13 bases between the two germline ends. The CDR3 length is 12 residues. Germline V gives CDR1 MNHNS, CDR2 SASEGT. The CDR3 sequence: CATSPLGYEQYF. In nucleotides, the CDR3 is TGTGCCACCAGCCCCCTTGGCTACGAGCAGTACTTC.

Points on this clone: A far larger clone is just one base off, so this is likely a read error. The chain carries TRBV25-1 and TRBJ2-5; D call uncertain. Germline V gives CDR1 MGHDK, CDR2 SYGVNS. The ends were cut back, 11 bases at V and 11 bases at J, with 15 bases in the middle. The CDR3 is 10 residues long. CDR3 DNA sequence: TGTGCCTCGAGTCAAGACGGGCAGTACTTC. Translating it yields CASSQDGQYF.

J is TRBJ1-2 and V is TRBV5-4; D gene ambiguous. Deletions cut 0 bases from V and 2 bases from J, with 8 bases between. Germline V lookup: CDR1 SGHNT, CDR2 YYREEE (reference sequence). This CDR3 has 14 residues. The CDR3 is CASSLDGRNYGYTF. DNA of the CDR3: TGTGCCAGCAGCTTGGACGGCAGAAACTATGGCTACACCTTC.

This clone has just a few counts. This chain joins TRBV15 and TRBJ1-2; perhaps TRBD1 as D (6 bases). Germline CDR1 LNHNV, CDR2 YYDKDF (reference sequence). The V end was cut by 3 bases, the J end by 3 bases, with 8 bases between. The CDR3 sequence is 13 residues long. For the CDR3, the DNA is TGTGCCACCAGCAGCACAGGGCACTATGGCTACACCTTC. Translating gives CATSSTGHYGYTF. Drawing the rest from reference TRBV15 and TRBJ1-2, the complete variable domain is DAMVIQNPRYQVTQFGKPVTLSCSQTLNHNVMYWYQQKSSQAPKLLFHYYDKDFNNEADTPDNFQSRRPNTSFCFLDIRSPGLGDTAMYLCATSSTGHYGYTFGSGTRLTVV.

The chain carries TRBV13 and TRBJ2-7; D is ambiguous. The germline V gene has CDR1 PRHDT and CDR2 FYEKMQ (reference sequence). Trimming removed 6 bases at V and 0 bases at J, with 9 bases between. This CDR3 is built from 13 residues. This CDR3 reads CASSAGRSYEQYF. The CDR3 DNA is TGTGCCAGCAGTGCAGGCCGCTCCTACGAGCAGTACTTC.

This rearrangement joins TRBV6-1 to TRBJ1-5; possibly TRBD1 for D (5 bases). Germline CDR1 and CDR2: MNHNS and SASEGT. This CDR3 region has 14 residues. V lost 2 bases and J 4 bases, leaving 9 bases between the germline ends. In nucleotides, the CDR3 is TGTGCCAGCAGTGAAATTACAGGAAATCAGCCCCAGCATTTT. Protein: CASSEITGNQPQHF.

The chain carries TRBV6-1 and TRBJ2-3; D is possibly TRBD1 (6 bases). CDR1 and CDR2 from the germline V gene are MNHNS and SASEGT. This CDR3 is built from 16 residues. The V gene lost 3 bases and the J gene lost 6 bases, with 19 bases spanning the gap. CDR3 sequence reads: CASSDPPDSRPDTQYF. The CDR3 DNA follows: TGTGCCAGCAGTGATCCCCCGGACAGCCGGCCGGATACGCAGTATTTT.

The chain is built from TRBV11-2 and TRBJ2-7; D possibly uses TRBD1 or TRBD2 (5 bases each). Germline V CDR1 and CDR2: SGHAT, FQNNGV. The V and J ends lost 2 bases and 2 bases respectively, with 7 bases between them. CDR3 length equals 13 residues. Here the CDR3 DNA reads TGTGCCAGCAGCTTAAGGGGACCCTACGAGCAGTACTTC. Its protein product is CASSLRGPYEQYF.

The chain has TRBV7-8 and TRBJ1-1; D gene uncertain. From germline, CDR1 is SGHVS and CDR2 FQNEAQ. Trimming cost V 5 bases and J 1 base, with 8 bases left between them. The CDR3 totals 13 residues. Here the CDR3 DNA reads TGTGCCAGCAGCACGGCCTCGAACACTGAAGCTTTCTTT. Translating it yields CASSTASNTEAFF.

This chain joins TRBV21-1 and TRBJ2-3; no DNA check was done on the table's D call, TRBD2. TRBV21-1 constitutes a pseudogene. This CDR3 has 15 amino acids. CDR3 protein: CASSKGGGTPDTQYF. CDR3 in DNA: TGTGCCAGCAGCAAAGGAGGAGGAACCCCAGATACGCAGTATTTT.